Following are 27 T cell receptor beta chains from one sample sequenced in a study of human T cells and chemical hapten exposure. Stated time point: patch test 2, 6 weeks after DPC sensitization. Specified treatment: therapeutic diphenylcyclopropenone sensitization with weekly scalp DPC. TCRdb reanalysed the RACE reads using MiXCR and keeps one entry per CDR3 protein. The sample comprises some 350,000 distinct CDR3 sequences, about 6% of which are singletons, and around 6.1% rests with the top ten. Material: whole blood, obtained in connection with sensitization to the hapten diphenylcyclopropenone (DPC). These receptor sequences come from a young woman with alopecia areata. Some clones in this sample may be carry-over from other donors' samples.

The chain carries TRBV7-3 and TRBJ1-6, with TRBD1 identical over 9 bases. CDR1 SGHTA and CDR2 FQGTGA come from the germline V gene. This CDR3 is built from 15 residues. J lost 6 bases, V lost 5 bases, and 5 bases had no gene match. This CDR3 is CASSPGTGSNSPLHF. In DNA form, the CDR3 reads TGTGCCAGCAGCCCCGGGACAGGGAGTAATTCACCCCTCCACTTT.

The J gene is TRBJ1-1, the V gene TRBV6-2 or TRBV6-3, with D possibly matching TRBD1 (5 bases). This CDR3 comprises 13 residues. V gave up 3 bases and J gave up 3 bases, with 8 bases separating them. Germline V gives CDR1 MNHEY, CDR2 SVGEGT. The CDR3 region has the DNA TGTGCCAGCAGTTATAAGGGACACACTGAAGCTTTCTTT. The encoded protein is CASSYKGHTEAFF.

The CDR3 nucleotides are TGTGCCATCAGTGAGTCGTTCGAGACGGGGTATGGGAATCAGCCCCAGCATTTT. This encodes CAISESFETGYGNQPQHF. This chain joins TRBV10-3 and TRBJ1-5, with D unclear. Trimming took off 0 bases at V and 4 bases at J, with 19 bases between the two ends. The germline CDR1 and CDR2 sequences are ENHRY and SYGVKD. The CDR3 loop spans 18 amino acids.

The V and J genes are TRBV4-3 and TRBJ2-2; D is possibly TRBD2 (6 bases). Trimming removed 3 bases from V and 0 bases from J, with 8 bases in between. In germline, CDR1 is LGHNA, CDR2 YSLEER. CDR3 length: 15 amino acids. Here the CDR3 DNA reads TGCGCCAGCAGCCAGGCGGGACCGAACACCGGGGAGCTGTTTTTT. Translated, it gives CASSQAGPNTGELFF.

There are many counts of this clonotype. V usage is TRBV9 and J usage is TRBJ1-3, with D perhaps TRBD1 (6 bases). This CDR3 contains 17 residues. Per germline, CDR1 SGDLS and CDR2 YYNGEE. The germline V and J ends were trimmed by 4 bases and 1 base, with 18 bases remaining between them. The chain's CDR3 is CASSSFEGETSGNTIYF. CDR3 bases: TGTGCCAGCAGCTCGTTTGAGGGGGAAACATCTGGAAACACCATATATTTT.

This clonotype was counted ten times or more. Since no conserved phenylalanine or tryptophan closes the CDR3, a read error is the likely cause. It is unclear where the CDR3 begins or ends on the DNA, so no DNA is shown, and the CDR3 is as TCRdb lists it. The CDR3 reads CASGGIGLL. The J gene is TRBJ2-7, the V gene TRBV21-1; TRBD1, the table's D call, lacks a check against the DNA. TRBV21-1 corresponds to a pseudogene. The CDR3 spans 9 amino acids, including both terminal residues.

In this sample, this clonotype turned up a few times. This CDR3 is CASSVRQGEGIQYF. In nucleotides, the CDR3 is TGTGCCAGCAGTGTACGCCAGGGCGAGGGCATTCAGTACTTC. V usage is TRBV2 and J usage is TRBJ2-4; possibly TRBD1 or TRBD2 for D (5 bases each). Germline V CDR1 and CDR2: SNHLY, FYNNEI. This CDR3 is 14 amino acids long. Trimming took off 4 bases at V and 9 bases at J, with 16 bases between the two ends.

The chain couples TRBV6-6 to TRBJ1-1; D not certain. There are 12 residues in the CDR3. CDR1 is MNHNY and CDR2 is SVGAGI in the germline V gene (reference sequence). Trimming removed 4 bases at V and 4 bases at J, with 7 bases between. The CDR3 loop reads CASSSIGTEAFF. As DNA, the CDR3 is TGTGCCAGCAGTTCCATAGGCACTGAAGCTTTCTTT.

Ten or more counts support this clonotype. V usage is TRBV18 and J usage is TRBJ1-1, with 7 bases matching TRBD1. V was pared by 4 bases and J by 6 bases, with 5 bases of the junction left unmatched. Germline V CDR1 and CDR2: KGHSH, LQKENI. The CDR3 contains 13 residues. The CDR3 protein is CASSLTGKSEAFF. CDR3 bases: TGTGCCAGCTCACTGACAGGGAAGTCTGAAGCTTTCTTT.

This clonotype was recorded a few times. The CDR3, as DNA: TGTGCCAGCAGTCCCCACTCAGGAAAGTACGAGCAGTACTTC. Its protein is CASSPHSGKYEQYF. The chain employs TRBV27 and TRBJ2-7; D not resolved. CDR1 is MNHEY and CDR2 is SMNVEV in the germline V gene (reference sequence). V was trimmed by 5 bases and J by 4 bases, leaving 15 bases between them. The CDR3 totals 14 residues.

This clonotype has a count of ten or more. This chain uses TRBV7-9 with TRBJ1-5, with 11 bases matching TRBD1. The CDR3 runs 15 residues. With 6 bases clipped from V and 1 base from J, the junction kept 2 bases outside the gene matches. Germline assignment: CDR1 SEHNR and CDR2 FQNEAQ (reference sequence). CDR3 bases: TGTGCCAGCAGTCGGGACAGGGGGAGCAATCAGCCCCAGCATTTT. Translated, it gives CASSRDRGSNQPQHF.

V and J are TRBV13 and TRBJ1-4; TRBD1 aligns across 9 bases. Per the germline V gene, CDR1 is PRHDT and CDR2 is FYEKMQ (reference sequence). This CDR3 spans 18 amino acids. Unmatched junction bases numbered 12, after V lost 4 bases and J lost 3 bases. CDR3 nucleotide sequence: TGTGCCAGCAGCTCAATGGACAGGGGAGGTGGGGCTAATGAAAAACTGTTTTTT. It yields the protein CASSSMDRGGGANEKLFF. The full variable domain, rest sourced from reference TRBV13 and TRBJ1-4, is AAGVIQSPRHLIKEKRETATLKCYPIPRHDTVYWYQQGPGQDPQFLISFYEKMQSDKGSIPDRFSAQQFSDYHSELNMSSLELGDSALYFCASSSMDRGGGANEKLFFGSGTQLSVL.

This clonotype was picked up a small number of times. The V call is TRBV6-1, the J call TRBJ2-4; D may be TRBD2 (6 bases). Germline loops: CDR1 MNHNS, CDR2 SASEGT. Trimming shortened V by 6 bases and J by 8 bases, and 17 bases separated the two germline ends. The CDR3 length is 14 residues. The CDR3 here is CASRGGADLDIQYF. Here the CDR3 DNA reads TGTGCCAGCAGGGGGGGAGCGGATCTGGACATTCAGTACTTC.

This clonotype was seen repeatedly, ten times or more. The CDR3 sequence is CASSLPGPHSNQPQHF. The CDR3 DNA sequence: TGTGCCAGCAGTTTGCCTGGACCCCATAGCAATCAGCCCCAGCATTTT. The V call is TRBV28, the J call TRBJ1-5; the D is unclear. Germline CDR1 reads MDHEN; CDR2 reads SYDVKM. The V gene lost 3 bases and the J gene lost 0 bases, with 12 bases spanning the gap. The CDR3 totals 16 residues.

This clonotype was seen repeatedly, ten times or more. V usage is TRBV7-2 and J usage is TRBJ1-4; D is ambiguous. Germline CDR1 reads SGHTA; CDR2 reads FQGNSA. This CDR3 has 15 residues. Deletions cut 1 base from V and 0 bases from J, with 6 bases between. CDR3 sequence reads: CASSLVPTTNEKLFF. In nucleotides, the CDR3 is TGTGCCAGCAGCTTAGTGCCCACAACTAATGAAAAACTGTTTTTT.

There are many counts of this clonotype. The chain links TRBV4-1 to TRBJ1-2, with D possibly being TRBD1 (6 bases). This CDR3 has 15 residues. The V gene's germline CDR1 is MGHRA and CDR2 YSYEKL. The V end lost 1 base, the J end lost 4 bases, and 13 bases lay between the germline ends. The CDR3 region is CASSQVAQGSYGYTF. CDR3 sequence (DNA): TGCGCCAGCAGCCAAGTCGCCCAGGGGTCCTATGGCTACACCTTC.

The chain employs TRBV12-3 or TRBV12-4 and TRBJ1-5; D is possibly TRBD1 (6 bases). This CDR3 comprises 13 residues. Trimming cost V 8 bases and J 6 bases, with 14 bases left between them. This chain's CDR3 is CASGAGGRQPQHF. CDR3 in DNA: TGTGCCAGCGGTGCGGGGGGCCGTCAGCCCCAGCATTTT.

In its sample, this clonotype was seen a few times. V usage is TRBV7-2 and J usage is TRBJ2-5; 7 bases are shared with TRBD1. The J segment lost 5 bases and the V segment lost 0 bases, leaving 6 bases of the junction unmatched. CDR1 and CDR2 from the germline V gene are SGHTA and FQGNSA. CDR3 length: 15 amino acids. CDR3 DNA sequence: TGTGCCAGCAGCTTAGCCGGGACAGTACCGGAGACCCAGTACTTC. This sequence encodes CASSLAGTVPETQYF.

This clonotype has only a few counts. The chain couples TRBV7-9 to TRBJ1-4; 10 bases line up with TRBD1. Germline CDR1 SEHNR, CDR2 FQNEAQ (reference sequence). This CDR3 comprises 16 residues. J was trimmed by 6 bases and V by 4 bases; bases with no gene match: 8. The CDR3 spells CASSSTSGTGDEKLFF. The CDR3 nucleotides read TGTGCCAGCAGCTCGACCTCCGGGACAGGGGATGAAAAACTGTTTTTT. The full variable domain, its missing parts supplied by reference TRBV7-9 and TRBJ1-4, is DTGVSQNPRHKITKRGQNVTFRCDPISEHNRLYWYRQTLGQGPEFLTYFQNEAQLEKSRLLSDRFSAERPKGSFSTLEIQRTEQGDSAMYLCASSSTSGTGDEKLFFGSGTQLSVL.

This clonotype was recorded many times. This chain connects TRBV6-5 to TRBJ1-2; TRBD1 matches 7 bases. J was trimmed by 8 bases and V by 0 bases; bases with no gene match: 6. Germline assignment: CDR1 MNHEY and CDR2 SVGAGI. CDR3 length: 14 amino acids. The CDR3 sequence is CASSYSRTGVGYTF. The CDR3 nucleotides read TGTGCCAGCAGTTACTCTAGGACAGGAGTAGGCTACACCTTC.

The table lists this clonotype with many counts. This chain joins TRBV12-3 or TRBV12-4 and TRBJ2-3, with 11 bases lining up with TRBD2. CDR3 size: 23 residues. V trimming: 3 bases; J trimming: 5 bases; junction bases outside the gene matches: 28. The CDR3 loop is CASSLGRFPLYSGGASSGDTQYF. The CDR3 nucleotides are TGTGCCAGCAGTTTGGGAAGGTTTCCTTTGTATAGCGGGGGGGCCTCGTCAGGAGATACGCAGTATTTT.

The rearrangement uses TRBV7-2 and TRBJ1-1; perhaps TRBD1 as D (6 bases). Germline CDR1 reads SGHTA; CDR2 reads FQGNSA. This CDR3 has 14 amino acids. V shed 2 bases and J shed 8 bases, with 15 bases lying between them. CDR3 amino acids: CASSLNLLDREAFF. CDR3 coding DNA: TGTGCCAGCAGCTTAAATTTATTAGACAGGGAAGCTTTCTTT.

This clonotype appeared many times. The rearrangement links TRBV13 to TRBJ2-7, with 8 bases matching TRBD2. V gave up 3 bases and J gave up 5 bases; unmatched junction bases: 12. Looked up from germline, CDR1 is PRHDT and CDR2 is FYEKMQ (reference sequence). The CDR3 is made up of 16 amino acids. The CDR3: CASSLKYSGVSNEQYF. CDR3 in DNA: TGTGCCAGCAGCTTGAAGTATAGCGGGGTTTCGAACGAGCAGTACTTC.

This clonotype was detected many times. The rearrangement joins TRBV20-1 to TRBJ1-4; TRBD1 might be the D (6 bases). V was cut by 5 bases and J by 7 bases, with 17 bases left in between. This CDR3 has 14 residues. CDR1 DFQATT and CDR2 SNEGSKA come from the germline V gene (reference sequence). The CDR3 nucleotides are TGCAGTGCTCAGAGAGGGGGGGCGGCTGAAAAACTGTTTTTT. Translated: CSAQRGGAAEKLFF.

This clonotype was observed at least ten times. V and J are TRBV5-1 and TRBJ1-5; 9 bases line up with TRBD1. Losses at the gene ends were 4 bases for V and 7 bases for J; bases not matched to a gene: 6. Germline V gives CDR1 SGHRS, CDR2 YFSETQ. The CDR3 spans 14 residues. The CDR3 here is CASSPGTGQQPQHF. For the CDR3, the DNA is TGCGCCAGCAGCCCCGGGACAGGGCAACAGCCCCAGCATTTT.

The chain uses TRBV28 and TRBJ2-3; D perhaps matches TRBD2 (5 bases). The CDR3 is 14 amino acids. CDR1 and CDR2 from the germline V gene are MDHEN and SYDVKM. V was shortened by 5 bases and J by 5 bases, with 14 bases between the two germline ends. CDR3 in amino acids: CASSPVSGLDTQYF. In DNA, the CDR3 is TGTGCCAGCAGTCCTGTTTCCGGACTAGATACGCAGTATTTT.

This clonotype was seen only a few times. CDR3 in DNA: TGTGCCAGCAGTCCCACAGGGCCCTACGAGCAGTACTTC. Its protein is CASSPTGPYEQYF. The chain recombines TRBV5-6 with TRBJ2-7, with a weak D call TRBD1 (6 bases). The CDR3 consists of 13 residues. Germline assignment: CDR1 SGHDT and CDR2 YYEEEE. V was clipped by 5 bases and J by 2 bases, with 11 bases between them.